The present TCR beta chain was sequenced within a study of siplizumab effects on memory and regulatory T cells. General study points: The study did not confirm that proliferating Tregs from siplizumab cultures were suppressive. Memory cells seemed less diverse than naive T cells, which also seemed major contributors to the alloresponse. No naive or memory phenotype could be assigned to roughly 75-96% of proliferating clones.

Assay: immunoSEQ multiplex PCR; the TCRdb copy retains only in-frame clones and omits some. This table holds roughly 100,000 clones, 85% to 95% found once. About this clone: Its matching antigen is unknown.

Specimen: CD4+ T cells sorted from blood. This TCR came from a human donor in good health.

CDR3 in DNA: TGTGCCAGCAGGGCCCATGAGGGCGGGGAGCTGTTTTTT. Translated: CASRAHEGGELFF. The chain employs TRBV2 and TRBJ2-2, with D possibly matching TRBD2 (5 bases). The length of the CDR3 is 13 residues. The germline V gene encodes CDR1 SNHLY and CDR2 FYNNEI. Trimming took 6 bases from V and 7 from J, leaving 12 bases between them.